This TCR beta chain came from a study of T cells in Graves' hyperthyroidism and ophthalmopathy. Study-level findings and limits: Median prediction lead before ophthalmopathy onset was 6.5 months with the model. Most clonotypes that expanded in the thyroid above 0.001 also showed up in blood.

About this clonotype itself: Its specificity is not known.

Fresh 10 ml peripheral blood yielded PBMCs. RNA transcripts were the template for amplifying TCR beta CDR3 regions. Primed by the HTBI set, a first-round RT-PCR was run on the TCR CDR3. TCRdb passed the multiplex PCR reads through MiXCR, listing each CDR3 protein once. Of 350,000 to 400,000 distinct CDR3 sequences in the sample, under 15% were seen once. Germline-derived CDR1 and CDR2 are MNHEY and SMNVEV (reference sequence). The CDR3 has 17 residues. V lost 5 bases and J lost 5, with 21 bases in between. Sequences were obtained from blood. This rearrangement joins TRBV27 to TRBJ2-2; D perhaps matches TRBD2 (6 bases). This clonotype originated in a woman in her thirties with Graves' hyperthyroidism. The CDR3 DNA reads as TGTGCCAGCAGTCTCGGATCGGGAGTCAAGTTGACCGGGGAGCTGTTTTTT. Translated, it gives CASSLGSGVKLTGELFF.